These 7 T cell receptor beta chains share one sample of origin, sequenced in a study of blood T cell repertoires in COVID-19 (dated by TCRdb to between 2020 and 2021). Library prep was done by the immunoSEQ multiplex PCR assay. TCRdb carries this immuneACCESS record with in-frame sequences only. Its versions omit some clonotypes, under half of them owing to an unresolved V gene in the studies checked, with the rest unexplained. The sample profile shows over 55,000 clones; approximately 80% of them were found once. The top ten constitute around 4% of the sample. Sequenced input: PBMCs or T cells enriched from blood (not recorded which). The receptors were gathered from a woman aged 35 to 49 with acute COVID-19.

The chain combines TRBV19 with TRBJ2-5; the match to TRBD1 covers 8 bases. The CDR3 has 14 residues. CDR1 LNHDA and CDR2 SQIVND come from the germline V gene (reference sequence). V was clipped by 5 bases and J by 4 bases; unmatched bases: 6. The CDR3 nucleotides are TGTGCCAGTAGTTCAACCGGGACAGGAGAGACCCAGTACTTC. It is translated as CASSSTGTGETQYF.

The chain joins TRBV28 to TRBJ2-7; D perhaps matches TRBD2 (6 bases). The CDR3 is 15 residues long. The V and J ends lost 6 bases and 4 bases respectively, with 19 bases between them. Germline-derived CDR1 and CDR2 are MDHEN and SYDVKM. DNA of the CDR3: TGTGCCAGCAGCCCTCCCGGAGGGGCCCCTTACGAGCAGTACTTC. Protein product: CASSPPGGAPYEQYF.

V usage is TRBV5-1 and J usage is TRBJ2-3, with 8 bases matching TRBD1. The germline CDR1 and CDR2 sequences are SGHRS and YFSETQ. The CDR3 contains 16 residues. With 0 bases clipped from V and 2 bases from J, the junction kept 5 bases outside the gene matches. CDR3 sequence (DNA): TGCGCCAGCAGCTTGGCGGGACAGGTATACACAGATACGCAGTATTTT. It is translated as CASSLAGQVYTDTQYF.

This chain joins TRBV7-3 and TRBJ1-1; D remains unclear. This CDR3 is 14 amino acids long. Between the trimmed V and J ends, which lost 5 bases and 0 bases, there was a span of 10 bases. In germline, CDR1 is SGHTA, CDR2 FQGTGA. In DNA, the CDR3 is TGTGCCAGCAGCCTCAGTATTATGAACACTGAAGCTTTCTTT. It specifies CASSLSIMNTEAFF.

The CDR3 sequence: CASSLVSGGANEQFF. In DNA, the CDR3 is TGTGCCAGCAGCTTAGTTAGCGGGGGGGCCAATGAGCAGTTCTTC. This chain uses TRBV11-2 with TRBJ2-1, with 11 bases matching TRBD2. Looked up from germline, CDR1 is SGHAT and CDR2 is FQNNGV. This CDR3 has 15 amino acids. After removal of 1 base from V and 6 bases from J, the junction contained 2 bases not matched to a gene. Variable domain in full (rest from reference TRBV11-2 and TRBJ2-1): EAGVAQSPRYKIIEKRQSVAFWCNPISGHATLYWYQQILGQGPKLLIQFQNNGVVDDSQLPKDRFSAERLKGVDSTLKIQPAKLEDSAVYLCASSLVSGGANEQFFGPGTRLTVL.

The gene calls are TRBV28 and TRBJ1-2; D may be TRBD1 (5 bases). Trimming took 4 bases from V and 4 from J, leaving 22 bases between them. CDR1 is MDHEN and CDR2 is SYDVKM in the germline V gene. The CDR3 has 17 amino acids. CDR3 sequence reads: CASSSPPQGLALYGYTF. For the CDR3, the DNA is TGTGCCAGCAGTTCACCACCTCAGGGACTGGCACTCTATGGCTACACCTTC.

The V gene is TRBV27, the J gene TRBJ1-3, with a tentative D call TRBD1 (5 bases). Germline CDR1 and CDR2: MNHEY and SMNVEV (reference sequence). Between the trimmed V and J ends, which lost 3 bases and 2 bases, there was a span of 14 bases. The CDR3 has 16 residues. The DNA for the CDR3 is TGTGCCAGCAGTTTTCAGGGCCCTTGGACTGGAAACACCATATATTTT. Amino acids: CASSFQGPWTGNTIYF.